The sequence of this T cell receptor beta chain was determined in a study of blood T cell repertoires in COVID-19. Study-wide background: Donors in the United States, Italy and Spain gave samples during acute or convalescent COVID-19.

Per the study methods: By means of reference gene primer amplification, nucleated cell counts were estimated. TCRdb keeps only in-frame clones here, not all; method: immunoSEQ multiplex PCR. The V and J calls and the clone size are those of that table, but D and trimming were determined from the DNA. The sample contains 300,000 to 450,000 clones, roughly 90% of which appear only once. This clone was picked up a small number of times. The TCR was taken from a woman between 25 and 40 years old with COVID-19, enrolled during active disease. The specimen sequenced was peripheral blood.

Written as DNA, the CDR3 is TGTGCCTGGAGTGGGACAGGTTACGGAAACACCATATATTTT. It encodes CAWSGTGYGNTIYF. The chain is built from TRBV30 and TRBJ1-3, with 7 bases identical to TRBD1. The trim removed 1 base at V and 4 bases at J, leaving 4 bases unmatched. The CDR3 contains 14 residues. CDR1 and CDR2 (germline): GTSNPN, SVGIG (reference sequence).